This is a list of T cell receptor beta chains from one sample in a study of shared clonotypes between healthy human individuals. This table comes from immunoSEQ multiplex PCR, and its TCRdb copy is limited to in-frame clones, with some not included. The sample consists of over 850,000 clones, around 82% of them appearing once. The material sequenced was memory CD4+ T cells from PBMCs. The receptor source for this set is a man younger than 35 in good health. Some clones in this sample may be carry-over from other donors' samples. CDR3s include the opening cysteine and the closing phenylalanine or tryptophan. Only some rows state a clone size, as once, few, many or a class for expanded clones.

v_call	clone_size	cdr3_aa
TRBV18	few	CASSPAGAGYTF
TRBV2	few	CASRGTGGLFEQYF
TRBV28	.	CASSLGGNNGYTF
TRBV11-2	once	CASSFGLAAPYEQYF
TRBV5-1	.	CASSFAGDPNTEAFF
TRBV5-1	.	CASSLERAYEQYF
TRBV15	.	CATSRKHSSGELFF
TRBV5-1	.	CASSLARTGASYEQYF
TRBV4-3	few	CASSRSMQGYGYTF
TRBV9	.	CASSVNGRDGYTF
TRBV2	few	CASSASGLIQPQHF
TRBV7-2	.	CASSGREGINQPQHF